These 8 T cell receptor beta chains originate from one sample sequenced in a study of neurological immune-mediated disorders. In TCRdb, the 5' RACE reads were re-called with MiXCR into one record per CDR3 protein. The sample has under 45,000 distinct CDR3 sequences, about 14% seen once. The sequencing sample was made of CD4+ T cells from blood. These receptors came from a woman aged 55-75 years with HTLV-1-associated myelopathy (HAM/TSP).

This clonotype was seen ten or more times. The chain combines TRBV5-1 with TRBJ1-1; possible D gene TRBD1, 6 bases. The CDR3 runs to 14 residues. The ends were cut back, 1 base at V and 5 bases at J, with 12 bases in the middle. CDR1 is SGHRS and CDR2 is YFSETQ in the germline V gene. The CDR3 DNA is TGCGCCAGCAGCTTGAGTATGGGACAAACTGAAGCTTTCTTT. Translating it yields CASSLSMGQTEAFF.

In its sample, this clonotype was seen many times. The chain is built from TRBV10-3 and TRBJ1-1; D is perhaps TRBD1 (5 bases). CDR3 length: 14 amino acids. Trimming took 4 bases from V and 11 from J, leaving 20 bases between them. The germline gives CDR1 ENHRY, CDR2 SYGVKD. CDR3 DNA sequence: TGTGCCATCAGTGGAGGAGGGAACGGGGCCAGGGCTTTCTTT. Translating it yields CAISGGGNGARAFF.

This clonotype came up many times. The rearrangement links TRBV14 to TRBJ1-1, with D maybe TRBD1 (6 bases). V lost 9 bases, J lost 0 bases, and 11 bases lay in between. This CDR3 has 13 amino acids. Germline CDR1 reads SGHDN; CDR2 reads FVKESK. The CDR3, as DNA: TGTGCCAGTGGACAGCTCATGAACACTGAAGCTTTCTTT. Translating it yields CASGQLMNTEAFF.

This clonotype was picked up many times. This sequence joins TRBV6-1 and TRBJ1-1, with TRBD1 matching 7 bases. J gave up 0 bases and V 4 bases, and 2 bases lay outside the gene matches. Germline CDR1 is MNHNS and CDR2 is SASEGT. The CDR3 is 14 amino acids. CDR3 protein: CASSVDRLNTEAFF. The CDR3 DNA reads TGTGCCAGCAGTGTGGACAGGTTGAACACTGAAGCTTTCTTT.

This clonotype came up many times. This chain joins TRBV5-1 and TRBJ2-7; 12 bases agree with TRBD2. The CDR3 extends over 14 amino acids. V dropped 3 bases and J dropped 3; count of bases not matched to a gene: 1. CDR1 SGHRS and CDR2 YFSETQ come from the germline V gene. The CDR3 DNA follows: TGCGCCAGCAGCTCGACTAGCGGGGGCTACGAGCAGTACTTC. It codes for CASSSTSGGYEQYF. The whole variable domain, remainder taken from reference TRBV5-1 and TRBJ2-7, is KAGVTQTPRYLIKTRGQQVTLSCSPISGHRSVSWYQQTPGQGLQFLFEYFSETQRNKGNFPGRFSGRQFSNSRSEMNVSTLELGDSALYLCASSSTSGGYEQYFGPGTRLTVT.

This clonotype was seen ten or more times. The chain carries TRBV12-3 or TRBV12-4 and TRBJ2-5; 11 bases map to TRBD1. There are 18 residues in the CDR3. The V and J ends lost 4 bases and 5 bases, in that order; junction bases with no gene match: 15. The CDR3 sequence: CASSSGDWWGQGDETQYF. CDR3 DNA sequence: TGTGCCAGCAGTTCGGGGGACTGGTGGGGACAGGGGGACGAGACCCAGTACTTC.

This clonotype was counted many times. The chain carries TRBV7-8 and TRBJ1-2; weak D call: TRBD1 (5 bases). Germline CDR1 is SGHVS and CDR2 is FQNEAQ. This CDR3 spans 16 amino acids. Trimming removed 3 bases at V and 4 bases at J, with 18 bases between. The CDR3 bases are TGTGCCAGCAGCTTCAACCCTATACAGGCCCTCTATGGCTACACCTTC. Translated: CASSFNPIQALYGYTF. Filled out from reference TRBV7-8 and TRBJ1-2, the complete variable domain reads GAGVSQSPRYKVAKRGQDVALRCDPISGHVSLFWYQQALGQGPEFLTYFQNEAQLDKSGLPSDRFFAERPEGSVSTLKIQRTQQEDSAVYLCASSFNPIQALYGYTFGSGTRLTVV.

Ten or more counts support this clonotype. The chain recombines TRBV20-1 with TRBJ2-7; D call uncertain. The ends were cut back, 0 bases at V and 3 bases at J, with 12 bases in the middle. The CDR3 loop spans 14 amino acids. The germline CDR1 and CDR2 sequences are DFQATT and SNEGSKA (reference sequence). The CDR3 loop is CSARDQAVYYEQYF. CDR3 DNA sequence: TGCAGTGCTAGAGATCAGGCAGTTTACTACGAGCAGTACTTC.